This T cell receptor (beta chain) is drawn from a study of T cell changes during pregnancy in multiple sclerosis (dated 2019 in TCRdb). General notes on the study: The study examined how the T cell repertoire changed over the course of pregnancy in women with multiple sclerosis.

The library was built by means of the immunoSEQ multiplex PCR assay. The table comes from immuneACCESS by way of TCRdb, which keeps in-frame sequences with V and J called. Part of the clones is missing from these tables; in studies checked, under half for an unresolved V gene and the rest for unknown reasons. This sample lists about 32,000 clones; 91% were detected once. Of the sample, around 3.9% is held by the ten largest clones. With regard to this clone: Its antigen is still unknown. Base qualities are not provided; no much larger clone lies one nucleotide away.

CDR1 is given as LGHNA and CDR2 as YSLEER, both from the germline V gene. The CDR3 spans 16 residues, from the cysteine through the phenylalanine. The DNA shown is the 48-base CDR3, in frame from base 1. Here V drops 1 base and J drops 3 bases, and the junction holds 6 bases not matched to any gene. This chain is built from TRBV4-3 and TRBJ2-3; 8 junctional bases match TRBD2. This sequence originates from a female donor in good health, enrolled as a control in a pregnancy study. This material consisted of CD8+ T cells from peripheral blood mononuclear cells, taken in the second trimester of pregnancy. The DNA sequence reads TGCGCCAGCAGCCAAGCAATAGCGGGGTCGACAGATACGCAGTATTTT. Its protein product is CASSQAIAGSTDTQYF.